The 29 T cell receptor beta chains below all came from one sample that was sequenced in a study of tissue T cells after allogeneic stem cell transplantation. Time point in this sample: mouse harvest day 7 after allogeneic transplant. Each mouse received 10^7 T-cell-depleted marrow cells plus 10^6 splenic CD5+ T cells by tail vein. Only in-frame clones appear in the TCRdb table, and some are missing; sequencing was by immunoSEQ multiplex PCR. The sample carries around 8,000 clones, roughly 51% recorded once. The sequenced sample was gut tissue. The receptors come from a female BALB/c mouse given C57BL/6 T cells with graft-versus-host disease after an allogeneic hematopoietic cell transplant.

For this clone: Genes and germline come from the mouse. Other DNA sequences from this sample encode an identical CDR3 as well. CDR3: CASSLTGGNTEVFF. The sequenced CDR3 bases are TGTGCCAGCAGTCTGACGGGGGGAAACACAGAAGTCTTC. This chain links TRBV26 with TRBJ1-1, with D maybe TRBD1 (5 bases). The CDR3 is cut off 1 residue early in the read; its end comes from the germline J gene. CDR1 and CDR2 (germline): KGHPV, FQNQEV (reference sequence). The CDR3 has 14 residues. Trimming shortened V by 2 bases and J by 1 base, and 8 bases separated the two germline ends. The full variable domain, its missing parts supplied by reference TRBV26 and TRBJ1-1, is NSKVIQTPRYLVKGQGQKAKMRCIPEKGHPVVFWYQQNKNNEFKFLINFQNQEVLQQIDMTEKRFSAECPSNSPCSLEIQSSEAGDSALYLCASSLTGGNTEVFFGKGTRLTVV.

This clone has only a few counts. The genes are named according to mouse. The CDR3 end lies 1 residue beyond the end of the read and is filled in from the germline J gene. This chain links TRBV20 with TRBJ2-5; D perhaps matches TRBD2 (6 bases). The CDR3 is made up of 14 amino acids. V shed 0 bases and J shed 5 bases, with 12 bases lying between them. Per germline, CDR1 GFQATS and CDR2 STVNSAI. CDR3 bases read: TGTGGTGCTAGGGATCTGGGGAGAGGAGACACCCAGTAC. This gives the protein CGARDLGRGDTQY. The full-length CDR3 reads as CGARDLGRGDTQYF.

In regard to this clone: Mouse gene names and germline throughout. Read coverage stops 1 residue before the CDR3 terminus; the germline J gene supplies the remainder. The V gene is TRBV19, the J gene TRBJ2-4, with D perhaps TRBD1 or TRBD2 (5 bases each). The germline V gene encodes CDR1 FNHDT and CDR2 SITEND (reference sequence). This CDR3 region has 13 residues. Trimming took 1 base from V and 7 from J, leaving 10 bases between them. CDR3 DNA (partial): TGTGCCAGCAGTATACCGGGGGTCGACACCTTGTAC. Its protein product is CASSIPGVDTLY. The full CDR3 protein is CASSIPGVDTLYF.

Notes on this clone: Germline and genes here are mouse. Read data end 1 residue before the CDR3 end; the end is taken from the germline J gene. The chain joins TRBV16 to TRBJ1-3; D is uncertain. Germline V gene lookup returns CDR1 SGHSA and CDR2 FRNQAP. The V and J ends lost 3 bases and 0 bases respectively, with 6 bases between them. The CDR3 spans 14 residues. CDR3 DNA, as far as it was read: TGTGCAAGCAGCTTCGGGTATTCTGGAAATACGCTCTAT. Its protein is CASSFGYSGNTLY. The whole CDR3 is CASSFGYSGNTLYF.

For this clone: The genes are named according to mouse. The read finishes 1 residue shy of the CDR3 end, and the germline J gene is used to complete it. This chain joins TRBV26 and TRBJ2-1, with TRBD2 identical over 9 bases. Per germline, CDR1 KGHPV and CDR2 FQNQEV (reference sequence). The junction had 5 bases not matched to a gene; V was cut back by 4 bases and J by 7 bases. The CDR3 has 14 residues. CDR3 DNA (partial): TGTGCCAGCAGTCCCCGGACTGGGGTGGCTGAGCAGTTC. Its translation is CASSPRTGVAEQF. The whole CDR3 protein reads CASSPRTGVAEQFF. Combining the CDR3 with reference TRBV26 and TRBJ2-1 gives the whole variable domain NSKVIQTPRYLVKGQGQKAKMRCIPEKGHPVVFWYQQNKNNEFKFLINFQNQEVLQQIDMTEKRFSAECPSNSPCSLEIQSSEAGDSALYLCASSPRTGVAEQFFGPGTRLTVL.

With respect to this clone: Genes and germline are mouse. The read comes to an end 1 residue before the CDR3 does, leaving the germline J gene to fill in the end. The genes are TRBV5 and TRBJ2-3; 7 bases map to TRBD1. Germline V gene data show CDR1 as LGHNA and CDR2 as YNLKQL (reference sequence). CDR3 length: 15 amino acids. V lost 2 bases and J lost 1; bases outside the gene matches: 3. Partial CDR3 DNA: TGTGCCAGCAGCCAAATGACAGGGCGTGCAGAAACGCTGTAT. It translates to CASSQMTGRAETLY. From start to end, the CDR3 is CASSQMTGRAETLYF.

This clone showed up just a few times. Gene and germline names: mouse. The read is 1 residue too short to cover the CDR3 end, so that end is filled in from the germline J gene. This chain connects TRBV26 to TRBJ2-1, with TRBD1 as a possible D gene (6 bases). Germline values: CDR1 KGHPV, CDR2 FQNQEV (reference sequence). The V end was cut by 2 bases, the J end by 8 bases, with 7 bases between. CDR3 length: 12 amino acids. The CDR3 spells CASSLQGPEQFF. The DNA read from the CDR3 is TGTGCCAGCAGTCTGCAGGGGCCTGAGCAGTTC.

As to this clone: Here the gene names and germline are mouse. With the read ending 1 residue before the CDR3 end, the germline J gene is used to fill in that end. The chain couples TRBV20 to TRBJ1-1; tentative D call: TRBD1 (6 bases). The ends were cut back, 0 bases at V and 4 bases at J, with 9 bases in the middle. The CDR3 is 13 residues long. Germline CDR1 reads GFQATS; CDR2 reads STVNSAI. The CDR3 loop is CGARDGGGTEVFF. CDR3 bases read: TGTGGTGCTAGGGATGGAGGGGGCACAGAAGTCTTC.

Worth noting for this clone: Each gene name is a mouse one. The read ends 1 residue early relative to the CDR3; the germline J gene fills the gap. The chain combines TRBV20 with TRBJ1-2; D not certain. Germline CDR1 is GFQATS and CDR2 is STVNSAI. Trimming took 3 bases from V and 0 from J, leaving 8 bases between them. The CDR3 sequence is 13 residues long. The covered CDR3 bases are TGTGGTGCTAGAGAGGGCGCAAACTCCGACTACACC. Amino acids: CGAREGANSDYT. The CDR3 reads in full as CGAREGANSDYTF.

Details on this clone: Gene names are the mouse ones. The read stops 1 residue short of the end of the CDR3; the missing end is completed from the germline J gene. J is TRBJ1-4 and V is TRBV23; whether TRBD1, the table's D call, matches the DNA was not checked. This CDR3 has 14 amino acids. The germline V gene has CDR1 KGHTA and CDR2 FQNQQP. CDR3 loop: CSSSNRISNERLFF. The part of the CDR3 DNA that was read is TGCTCCAGCAGTAACAGAATTTCCAACGAAAGATTATTT.

Points on this clone: Any gene name here is a mouse gene name. CDR3 in amino acids: CASSLRGGRDEQYF. CDR3 DNA, as far as it was read: TGTGCCAGCAGTTTAAGGGGGGGGCGCGATGAACAGTAC. The rearrangement joins TRBV15 to TRBJ2-7; 8 nucleotides agree with TRBD2. The read finishes 1 residue shy of the CDR3 end, and the germline J gene is used to complete it. This CDR3 has 14 amino acids. Trimming removed 2 bases from V and 5 bases from J; junction bases left unmatched: 5. Per the germline V gene, CDR1 is SGHND and CDR2 is FRSKSL.

In regard to this clone: Gene names are the mouse ones. The CDR3 goes on 1 residue after the read ends, and that part is filled in from the germline J gene. V usage is TRBV26 and J usage is TRBJ1-1, with D perhaps TRBD1 (5 bases). The CDR3 is 14 residues long. V was clipped by 2 bases and J by 0 bases, with 7 bases between them. In germline, CDR1 is KGHPV, CDR2 FQNQEV (reference sequence). Incomplete CDR3 DNA: TGTGCCAGCAGTCTGGGACAAGCAAACACAGAAGTCTTC. This translates into CASSLGQANTEVF. The whole CDR3 protein is CASSLGQANTEVFF.

Comment on this clone: Gene names refer to mouse genes. Incomplete CDR3 DNA: TGTGCCAGCAGTGATGAGAAGGGGAACACAGAAGTCTTC. Translated, it gives CASSDEKGNTEVF. The entire CDR3 sequence reads CASSDEKGNTEVFF. The chain combines TRBV13-1 with TRBJ1-1; no reliable D call. The CDR3 extends 1 residue past the end of the read, so its final part is completed from the germline J gene. V dropped 0 bases and J dropped 1 base, with 7 bases sitting between them. The CDR3 extends over 14 amino acids. The V gene's germline CDR1 is NSHNY and CDR2 SYGAGN.

This clone was seen a few times. Gene names and germline match the mouse. The CDR3 goes on 1 residue after the read ends, and that part is filled in from the germline J gene. The chain links TRBV23 to TRBJ2-3; the table's D call TRBD1 went unverified against the DNA. The CDR3 contains 14 residues. CDR1 and CDR2 (germline): KGHTA, FQNQQP. CDR3 amino acids: CSSSQTGFAETLYF. The CDR3 bases that were read are TGCTCCAGCAGTCAGACAGGGTTTGCAGAAACGCTGTAT.

A word on this clone: Gene names refer to mouse genes. The read halts 1 residue ahead of the CDR3 end, with the missing end drawn from the germline J gene. V gene TRBV1 combines with J gene TRBJ1-4, with TRBD1 matching over 8 bases. V shed 7 bases and J 5 bases; nucleotides not matched to a gene: 3. Germline-derived CDR1 and CDR2 are NSQYPW and LRSPGD (reference sequence). CDR3 length: 13 residues. CDR3 DNA (partial): TGCACCTGCAAACAGGGGGGGAACGAAAGATTATTT. Protein: CTCKQGGNERLF. The whole CDR3 reads CTCKQGGNERLFF. The variable domain in full, with the rest retrieved from reference TRBV1 and TRBJ1-4, is VTLLEQNPRWRLVPRGQAVNLRCILKNSQYPWMSWYQQDLQKQLQWLFTLRSPGDKEVKSLPGADYLATRVTDTELRLQVANMSQGRTLYCTCKQGGNERLFFGHGTKLSVL.

About this clone: Gene names are the mouse ones. Read sequence stops 1 residue before the CDR3 end, and the germline J gene provides the missing end. V and J are TRBV26 and TRBJ2-4; no firm D call. CDR3 length: 11 amino acids. Germline V gives CDR1 KGHPV, CDR2 FQNQEV (reference sequence). Trimming stripped 4 bases from V and 4 bases from J, with 3 bases between. The sequenced part of the CDR3 DNA is TGTGCCAGCAGTCGGGAAAACACCTTGTAC. It specifies CASSRENTLY. The full CDR3 protein is CASSRENTLYF.

This clone is labeled medium-sized. Genes and germline are mouse. The sequenced fragment ends 1 residue before the CDR3 boundary, so the rest is inferred from the germline J gene. The same CDR3 can be traced to other DNA sequences in this sample. This chain connects TRBV26 to TRBJ1-2; D unresolved. Trimming took 3 bases from V and 2 from J, leaving 7 bases between them. The CDR3 sequence is 13 residues long. Germline CDR1 is KGHPV and CDR2 is FQNQEV (reference sequence). CDR3 protein: CASSLSGNSDYTF. The CDR3 bases that were read are TGTGCCAGCAGTCTTTCGGGTAACTCCGACTACACC.

In regard to this clone: The gene names here belong to mouse. Sequencing ends 1 residue short of the CDR3 end; the germline J gene provides the rest. The chain combines TRBV4 with TRBJ2-2, with D perhaps given as TRBD1 or TRBD2 (5 bases each). This CDR3 spans 12 amino acids. Germline CDR1 reads LGHDT; CDR2 reads YNNKQL (reference sequence). Trimming took 4 bases from V and 11 from J, leaving 11 bases between them. The chain's CDR3 is CASSSGTYQLYF. The CDR3 bases that were read are TGTGCCAGCAGCTCCGGGACGTATCAGCTCTAC. Complete variable domain (other parts from reference TRBV4 and TRBJ2-2): ETAVFQTPNYHVTQVGNEVSFNCKQTLGHDTMYWYKQDSKKLLKIMFSYNNKQLIVNETVPRRFSPQSSDKAHLNLRIKSVEPEDSAVYLCASSSGTYQLYFGEGSKLTVL.

This clone is medium-sized by share. Germline and genes: mouse. The observed sequence ends 1 residue before the CDR3 terminus, with the missing tail filled in from the germline J gene. V usage is TRBV15 and J usage is TRBJ2-7; D not resolved. This CDR3 comprises 11 residues. Germline V gives CDR1 SGHND, CDR2 FRSKSL. V was trimmed by 3 bases and J by 5 bases, leaving 5 bases between them. CDR3 DNA (partial): TGTGCCAGCAGTTTCGGGGATGAACAGTAC. It encodes CASSFGDEQY. The entire CDR3 is CASSFGDEQYF.

This clone has just one count. Gene names refer to mouse genes. The read ends 1 residue shy of where the CDR3 ends; the end is completed using the germline J gene. The V gene is TRBV3, the J gene TRBJ2-1, with D possibly being TRBD1 or TRBD2 (5 bases each). The CDR3 totals 15 residues. With 1 base removed from V and 1 base from J, the gap between germline ends came to 8 bases. Germline lookup yields CDR1 SNHLY and CDR2 FYNGKV (reference sequence). Partial CDR3 DNA: TGTGCCAGCAGCTTAGTCCGGGGGAACTATGCTGAGCAGTTC. It specifies CASSLVRGNYAEQF. The CDR3 in full is CASSLVRGNYAEQFF.

Concerning this clone itself: Gene labels here are mouse ones. CDR3 DNA (partial): TGTGCCAGCAGCACGGGTCGTTCTGGAAATACGCTCTAT. Translated, it gives CASSTGRSGNTLY. The CDR3 as a whole reads CASSTGRSGNTLYF. The chain uses TRBV15 and TRBJ1-3; D remains unclear. The DNA ends 1 residue before the CDR3 does, and the rest of the CDR3 is filled in from the germline J gene. The CDR3 has 14 residues. Trimming pared 6 bases from V and 0 bases from J, leaving 9 bases between. The V gene's germline CDR1 is SGHND and CDR2 FRSKSL. Full variable domain (remainder filled in from reference TRBV15 and TRBJ1-3): DAGVTQTPRHEVAEKGQTIILKCEPVSGHNDLFWYRQTKIQGLELLSYFRSKSLMEDGGAFKDRFKAEMLNSSFSTLKIQPTEPKDSAVYLCASSTGRSGNTLYFGEGSRLIVV.

A note on this clone: Gene names are mouse gene names. From the germline J gene comes the end of the CDR3, since the read stops 1 residue before it. The V gene is TRBV19, the J gene TRBJ2-4, with D possibly TRBD1 on 5 matching bases. Trimming took off 4 bases at V and 2 bases at J, with 8 bases between the two ends. The CDR3 has 13 amino acids. Germline V gives CDR1 FNHDT, CDR2 SITEND (reference sequence). The part of the CDR3 DNA that was read is TGTGCCAGCAGTCGGACAAATCAAAACACCTTGTAC. It codes for CASSRTNQNTLY. The entire CDR3 sequence reads CASSRTNQNTLYF.

This clone has just a few counts. Germline and genes: mouse. The read ends 1 residue before the CDR3 terminus; that terminus is restored from the germline J gene. The chain couples TRBV26 to TRBJ1-3, with 11 bases fitting TRBD1. The germline V gene has CDR1 KGHPV and CDR2 FQNQEV (reference sequence). The CDR3 is 14 residues long. V dropped 7 bases and J dropped 4; count of bases not matched to a gene: 3. The CDR3 bases that were read are TGTGCCAGCATTGGGACAGGGGGAGGAAATACGCTCTAT. It is translated as CASIGTGGGNTLY. In full, the CDR3 reads CASIGTGGGNTLYF.

Of note for this clone: Gene names refer to mouse genes. The read ends 1 residue shy of where the CDR3 ends; the end is completed using the germline J gene. V gene TRBV16 combines with J gene TRBJ2-3; 7 bases line up with TRBD1. The CDR3 is 14 residues long. The V segment lost 5 bases and the J segment 1 base; nucleotides outside the gene matches: 3. Germline CDR1 reads SGHSA; CDR2 reads FRNQAP. The CDR3 bases that were read are TGTGCAAGCAGCCGACAGGGAGGTGCAGAAACGCTGTAT. Protein sequence: CASSRQGGAETLY. The complete CDR3 protein is CASSRQGGAETLYF.

This clone is labeled large (0.1 to 1%). Here the gene names and germline are mouse. The missing CDR3 end, 1 residue past where the read stops, is filled in from the germline J gene. The rearrangement joins TRBV26 to TRBJ2-7, with TRBD2 matching over 7 bases. With V trimmed by 2 bases and J by 6 bases, 4 bases remained unmatched. CDR3 size: 13 residues. CDR1 is KGHPV and CDR2 is FQNQEV in the germline V gene (reference sequence). The DNA read from the CDR3 is TGTGCCAGCAGTCTGGGTGGGGGGACTGAACAGTAC. Translated, it gives CASSLGGGTEQY. The full-length CDR3 reads as CASSLGGGTEQYF.

This clone turned up a few times. These gene names are mouse names. The missing CDR3 end, 1 residue past where the read stops, is filled in from the germline J gene. The rearrangement links TRBV3 to TRBJ2-4, with TRBD2 matching 11 bases. CDR3 length equals 15 residues. The germline V gene encodes CDR1 SNHLY and CDR2 FYNGKV (reference sequence). V shed 4 bases and J 3 bases; nucleotides not matched to a gene: 3. This CDR3 reads CASSSTGGGQNTLYF. CDR3 DNA, as far as it was read: TGTGCCAGCAGCTCGACTGGGGGGGGGCAAAACACCTTGTAC.

By share, this clone ranks as medium-sized. Gene names and germline match the mouse. The CDR3 end is not reached by the read, which stops 1 residue before it; the germline J gene fills it in. The V and J genes are TRBV17 and TRBJ1-4, with TRBD1 as a possible D gene (6 bases). Trimming removed 3 bases at V and 0 bases at J, with 8 bases between. CDR1 and CDR2 from the germline V gene are MNHDT and YYDKIL. This CDR3 is 15 amino acids long. The CDR3 loop reads CASSSRGVSNERLFF. CDR3 bases read: TGTGCTAGCAGTAGTAGGGGGGTTTCCAACGAAAGATTATTT.

This clone was seen only a few times. Mouse gene names apply. Read sequence stops 1 residue before the CDR3 end, and the germline J gene provides the missing end. The V call is TRBV26, the J call TRBJ2-1; the D gene is possibly TRBD1 (5 bases). This CDR3 region has 14 residues. The ends were cut back, 4 bases at V and 5 bases at J, with 12 bases in the middle. Germline lookup yields CDR1 KGHPV and CDR2 FQNQEV (reference sequence). CDR3: CASSPTRTNAEQFF. The sequenced part of the CDR3 DNA is TGTGCCAGCAGTCCGACCCGGACAAATGCTGAGCAGTTC. The full variable domain, in which reference TRBV26 and TRBJ2-1 provide the parts outside the CDR3, is NSKVIQTPRYLVKGQGQKAKMRCIPEKGHPVVFWYQQNKNNEFKFLINFQNQEVLQQIDMTEKRFSAECPSNSPCSLEIQSSEAGDSALYLCASSPTRTNAEQFFGPGTRLTVL.

Turning to this clone: Genes here carry mouse names. The read stops 1 residue short of the end of the CDR3; the missing end is completed from the germline J gene. V is TRBV16 and J is TRBJ2-4; 10 bases agree with TRBD2. J was trimmed by 3 bases and V by 2 bases; bases with no gene match: 2. Germline V gives CDR1 SGHSA, CDR2 FRNQAP. This CDR3 is built from 15 residues. The CDR3 is CASSLSGGAQNTLYF. Incomplete CDR3 DNA: TGTGCAAGCAGCTTATCTGGGGGGGCGCAAAACACCTTGTAC. The whole variable domain, filled in from reference TRBV16 and TRBJ2-4, reads NAGVIQTPRHKVTGKGQEATLWCEPISGHSAVFWYRQTIVQGLEFLTYFRNQAPIDDSGMPKERFSAQMPNQSHSTLKIQSTQPQDSAVYLCASSLSGGAQNTLYFGAGTRLSVL.